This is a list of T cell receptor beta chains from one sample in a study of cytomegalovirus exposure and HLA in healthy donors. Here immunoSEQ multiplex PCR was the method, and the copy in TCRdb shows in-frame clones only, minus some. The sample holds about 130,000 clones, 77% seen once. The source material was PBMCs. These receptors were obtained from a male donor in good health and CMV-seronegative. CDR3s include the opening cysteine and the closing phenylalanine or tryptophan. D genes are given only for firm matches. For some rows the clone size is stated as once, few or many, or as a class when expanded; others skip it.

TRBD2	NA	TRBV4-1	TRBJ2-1	TGCGCCAGCAGCCAAGAAGGGACTAGCGGGAGTCAGCAGTTCTTC	CASSQEGTSGSQQFF
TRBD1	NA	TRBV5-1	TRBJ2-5	TGCGCCAGCAGCTTGGCCCCCGGGACAGGGCAAGAGACCCAGTACTTC	CASSLAPGTGQETQYF
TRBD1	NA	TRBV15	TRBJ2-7	TGTGCCACCAGTACTATCGTACATAGGCAGGGGGCTTACGAGCAGTACTTC	CATSTIVHRQGAYEQYF
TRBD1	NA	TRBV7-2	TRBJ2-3	TGTGCCAGCAGCACCGAGACAGGGACAGGCACAGATACGCAGTATTTT	CASSTETGTGTDTQYF
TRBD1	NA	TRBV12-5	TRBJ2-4	TGTGCTAGTGGTTTGGACGCGCTAGGGGGCGCGGCCAAAAACATTCAGTACTTC	CASGLDALGGAAKNIQYF
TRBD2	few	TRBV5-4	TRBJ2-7	TGTGCCAGCAGATTAGCGGGAGGCACCTACGAGCAGTACTTC	CASRLAGGTYEQYF
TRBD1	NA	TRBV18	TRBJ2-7	TGTGCCAGCTCAGCTACCGGGACAGGGGGGGTTGCCTACGAGCAGTACTTC	CASSATGTGGVAYEQYF
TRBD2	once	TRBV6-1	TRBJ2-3	TGTGCCAGCAGTAAAGGACTAGCGGGAGTCGATACGCAGTATTTT	CASSKGLAGVDTQYF
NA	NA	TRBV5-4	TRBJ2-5	TGTGCCAGCAGTCTGTTCGGCGGCCAAGAGACCCAGTACTTC	CASSLFGGQETQYF
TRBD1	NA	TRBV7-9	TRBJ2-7	TGTGCCAGCAGCTCCGGACAGGGGGCCTACGAGCAGTACTTC	CASSSGQGAYEQYF
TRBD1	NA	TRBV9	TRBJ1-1	TGTGCCAGCAGCCCTCGAGTAGTAGGGAGGGACAGGAGGAGGTTTGGCACTGAAGCTTTCTTT	CASSPRVVGRDRRRFGTEAFF